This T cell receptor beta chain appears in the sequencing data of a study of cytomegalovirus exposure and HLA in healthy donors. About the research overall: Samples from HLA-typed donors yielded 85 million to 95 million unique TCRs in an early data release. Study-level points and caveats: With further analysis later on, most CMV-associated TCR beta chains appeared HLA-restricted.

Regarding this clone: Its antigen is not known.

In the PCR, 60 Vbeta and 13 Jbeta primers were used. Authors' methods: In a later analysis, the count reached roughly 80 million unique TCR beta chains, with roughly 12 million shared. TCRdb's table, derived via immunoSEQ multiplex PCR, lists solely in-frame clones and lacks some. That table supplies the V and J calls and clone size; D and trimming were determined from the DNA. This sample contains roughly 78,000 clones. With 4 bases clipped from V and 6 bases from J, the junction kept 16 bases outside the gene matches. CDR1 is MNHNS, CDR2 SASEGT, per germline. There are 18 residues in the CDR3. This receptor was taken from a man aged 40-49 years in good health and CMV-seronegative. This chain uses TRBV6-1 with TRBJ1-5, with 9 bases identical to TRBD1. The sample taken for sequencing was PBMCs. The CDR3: CASSGRDRDYSVGQPQHF. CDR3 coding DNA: TGTGCCAGCAGTGGCCGGGACAGGGACTATTCGGTTGGTCAGCCCCAGCATTTT.